This entry features one T cell receptor beta chain sequence. Its antigen remains unidentified. This specimen comes from a study of shared clonotypes between healthy human individuals. Findings and caveats of the study: Among the subsets, naive ones generally showed larger estimated richness than memory ones. Sorted-subset samples were not fully sequenced, rarefaction indicated.

V dropped 5 bases and J dropped 5; count of bases not matched to a gene: 7. Germline lookup yields CDR1 SEHNR and CDR2 FQNEAQ (reference sequence). The CDR3 has 14 amino acids. Using approximately 200 ng DNA, 25,000 to 35,000 T cell genomes, the sorted-subset replicate PCRs were run. The protocol was immunoSEQ multiplex PCR, while the TCRdb copy is restricted to in-frame clones and leaves out a portion. Counted here are roughly 700,000 clones, about 90% occurring once; the ten biggest clones make up 34%. The sequence derives from a man between 18 and 35 years old in good health. Some clones in this sample may be carry-over from other donors' samples. The sample was memory CD8+ T cells from PBMCs. Subset reported: CD45RO+ cells pooled with CCR7-negative TemRA cells. V is TRBV7-9 and J is TRBJ2-7; 9 positions agree with TRBD1. The CDR3 is CASSPWDRVNEQYF. The CDR3 DNA follows: TGTGCCAGCAGCCCCTGGGACAGGGTCAACGAGCAGTACTTC.